The following is a TCR beta chain sequence with its context. Its antigen is unidentified. Germline CDR1 reads SGHDN; CDR2 reads FVKESK. The germline V and J ends were trimmed by 8 bases and 4 bases, with 15 bases remaining between them. CDR3 length: 13 amino acids. 13 Jbeta primers and 60 Vbeta primers were used for the PCR. The method was immunoSEQ multiplex PCR; TCRdb's version includes in-frame clones alone and lacks a portion of them. The table records more than 90,000 clones, 70% to 80% of them present only once. The data originate from a study of cytomegalovirus exposure and HLA in healthy donors. Regarding the study as a whole: Evidence from a later analysis indicated that most CMV-associated TCR beta chains looked HLA-restricted.

V gene TRBV14 combines with J gene TRBJ2-7, with TRBD2 as a possible D gene (6 bases). Sequenced material: PBMCs. This clonotype was obtained from a man aged 50 to 59 in good health and CMV-seropositive. This CDR3 reads CASRPGVEYEQYF. CDR3 coding DNA: TGTGCCAGCCGGCCGGGGGTGGAATACGAGCAGTACTTC.